The 14 T cell receptor beta chains presented below share a single source sample, sequenced in a study of blood T cell repertoires in COVID-19. The protocol was immunoSEQ multiplex PCR, while the TCRdb copy is restricted to in-frame clones and leaves out a portion. Here the sample spans about 140,000 clones, more than 80% being singletons. The sequencing sample was made of PBMCs or T cells enriched from blood (not recorded which). These receptors all come from a woman aged 18-30 years who had been exposed to COVID-19.

DNA of the CDR3: TGTGCCAGCACCCTGCTAAGAGGAGGGGAGCAGTACTTC. Its translation is CASTLLRGGEQYF. The chain joins TRBV12-3 or TRBV12-4 to TRBJ2-7; D possibly corresponds to TRBD2 (6 bases). This CDR3 is 13 amino acids long. V lost 7 bases and J 7 bases, leaving 17 bases between the germline ends.

The chain links TRBV9 to TRBJ2-1; 14 bases are a match to TRBD2. The CDR3 runs to 12 residues. Trimming took 7 bases from V and 13 from J; bases not matched to a gene: 4. CDR1 SGDLS and CDR2 YYNGEE come from the germline V gene. CDR3 in amino acids: CASAGTSGSQFF. The CDR3 DNA reads as TGTGCCAGCGCCGGGACTAGCGGGAGTCAGTTCTTC.

The count of this clone is one. In DNA, the CDR3 is TGTGCCAGTAGTTTACAGGGGCCCCAGCATTTT. Amino acids: CASSLQGPQHF. The chain carries TRBV19 and TRBJ1-5; the D gene is possibly TRBD1 (6 bases). The germline gives CDR1 LNHDA, CDR2 SQIVND (reference sequence). V lost 5 bases and J 9 bases, leaving 8 bases between the germline ends. CDR3 size: 11 residues.

The chain uses TRBV2 and TRBJ2-7; TRBD2 is a possible D gene (6 bases). The CDR3 sequence is 14 residues long. V dropped 3 bases and J dropped 4 bases, with 13 bases sitting between them. CDR1 is SNHLY and CDR2 is FYNNEI in the germline V gene. CDR3 loop: CASSDGTAWYEQYF. The DNA for the CDR3 is TGTGCCAGCAGTGATGGGACTGCTTGGTACGAGCAGTACTTC.

The chain couples TRBV7-2 to TRBJ1-3; 7 nucleotides agree with TRBD1. The CDR3 is 14 residues long. J was trimmed by 4 bases and V by 5 bases; bases with no gene match: 5. Germline assignment: CDR1 SGHTA and CDR2 FQGNSA. The CDR3 loop reads CASSQDRAGNTIYF. CDR3 DNA sequence: TGTGCCAGCAGCCAAGACAGGGCCGGAAACACCATATATTTT.

The chain uses TRBV27 and TRBJ2-3, with D possibly being TRBD1 (6 bases). V was cut by 2 bases and J by 2 bases, with 14 bases left in between. Looked up from germline, CDR1 is MNHEY and CDR2 is SMNVEV (reference sequence). The CDR3 extends over 16 amino acids. In DNA, the CDR3 is TGTGCCAGCAGTTTACAGGGGCCCTTCATCACAGATACGCAGTATTTT. It translates to CASSLQGPFITDTQYF.

This clone was seen a handful of times. This sequence joins TRBV2 and TRBJ1-2; a possible D gene is TRBD1 (6 bases). With 1 base removed from V and 8 bases from J, the gap between germline ends came to 14 bases. Per germline, CDR1 SNHLY and CDR2 FYNNEI. CDR3 length: 14 amino acids. CDR3 sequence: CASSEVRGFSGYTF. The CDR3 DNA follows: TGTGCCAGCAGTGAAGTCAGGGGATTTAGCGGCTACACCTTC.

The chain carries TRBV19 and TRBJ2-7; possible D gene TRBD1, 6 bases. The V end lost 5 bases, the J end lost 3 bases, and 17 bases lay between the germline ends. Per germline, CDR1 LNHDA and CDR2 SQIVND (reference sequence). The CDR3 spans 15 residues. The CDR3 loop is CASSDGSGTYYEQYF. The CDR3 DNA is TGTGCCAGTAGTGATGGGTCCGGGACATACTACGAGCAGTACTTC.

The chain has TRBV4-1 and TRBJ2-5; the D gene is possibly TRBD1 (6 bases). Germline CDR1 is MGHRA and CDR2 is YSYEKL. The CDR3 is made up of 18 amino acids. Trimming pared 0 bases from V and 2 bases from J, leaving 19 bases between. The CDR3, as DNA: TGCGCCAGCAGCCAAGACCAACATAGGACAGACCAACAAGAGACCCAGTACTTC. Protein: CASSQDQHRTDQQETQYF.

This rearrangement joins TRBV28 to TRBJ2-7, with 9 bases fitting TRBD1. The CDR3 is made up of 13 amino acids. CDR1 and CDR2 from the germline V gene are MDHEN and SYDVKM. The trim removed 8 bases at V and 3 bases at J, leaving 5 bases unmatched. The CDR3 loop reads CASLGQGYYEQYF. The CDR3 DNA is TGTGCCAGCTTGGGACAGGGTTACTACGAGCAGTACTTC.

V usage is TRBV14 and J usage is TRBJ1-2; 8 nucleotides agree with TRBD1. The CDR3 is made up of 15 amino acids. Germline V gene lookup returns CDR1 SGHDN and CDR2 FVKESK. The V segment lost 5 bases and the J segment 4 bases; nucleotides outside the gene matches: 9. CDR3 residues: CASSLQTGQVYGYTF. The CDR3 DNA sequence: TGTGCCAGCAGCTTACAAACGGGACAGGTCTATGGCTACACCTTC.

The chain combines TRBV2 with TRBJ2-1, with D perhaps matching TRBD1 (6 bases). Trimming shortened V by 5 bases and J by 6 bases, and 11 bases separated the two germline ends. The CDR3 is 13 residues long. Per germline, CDR1 SNHLY and CDR2 FYNNEI. The CDR3 sequence is CASSKRQANEQFF. CDR3 DNA sequence: TGTGCCAGCAGTAAGCGACAGGCCAATGAGCAGTTCTTC.

This sequence joins TRBV19 and TRBJ1-5, with 8 bases fitting TRBD1. CDR3 length: 15 amino acids. V shed 3 bases, J shed 6 bases, and the junction held 7 bases outside the gene matches. CDR1 is LNHDA and CDR2 is SQIVND in the germline V gene (reference sequence). Written as DNA, the CDR3 is TGTGCCAGTAGTATGTCCGGACAGGGATTTCAGCCCCAGCATTTT. Amino acid sequence: CASSMSGQGFQPQHF.

This clone was observed a few times. Other nucleotide sequences from this sample produce the same CDR3. The chain carries TRBV10-2 and TRBJ1-1; 7 bases match TRBD1. CDR1 WSHSY and CDR2 SAAADI come from the germline V gene. Trimming took 6 bases from V and 0 from J; bases not matched to a gene: 13. This CDR3 has 17 amino acids. CDR3 in DNA: TGCGCCAGCAGACGAAACCCAAGGACAGGCATGAACACTGAAGCTTTCTTT. Residues: CASRRNPRTGMNTEAFF.